Each of the 3 T cell receptor beta chains below was sequenced from the same sample in a study of T cell responses to AZD1222 COVID-19 vaccine. Produced via immunoSEQ multiplex PCR; TCRdb's table is partial and in-frame only. This sample has about 180,000 clones, with around 88% found just once. The specimen was peripheral blood, collected 28 days after the second AZD1222 dose. All receptors come from an adult who received the AZD1222 COVID-19 vaccine.

The chain combines TRBV6-5 with TRBJ1-1, with a weak D call TRBD1 (6 bases). The CDR3 length is 14 residues. The V gene lost 5 bases and the J gene lost 6 bases, with 16 bases spanning the gap. Germline-derived CDR1 and CDR2 are MNHEY and SVGAGI. This CDR3 reads CASSNNRDKAEAFF. The CDR3 DNA sequence: TGTGCCAGCAGTAACAACCGGGACAAGGCTGAAGCTTTCTTT.

The chain joins TRBV6-6 to TRBJ1-2, with 8 bases matching TRBD1. The CDR3 has 15 amino acids. In germline, CDR1 is MNHNY, CDR2 SVGAGI (reference sequence). V was clipped by 6 bases and J by 3 bases; unmatched bases: 9. The CDR3 spells CASRPGTGVYYGYTF. CDR3 nucleotides: TGTGCCAGCAGGCCCGGGACAGGAGTATACTATGGCTACACCTTC.

V usage is TRBV7-2 and J usage is TRBJ1-2, with 9 bases matching TRBD1. Trimming at V came to 5 bases and at J to 2 bases, leaving 15 bases not matched to a gene. CDR1 SGHTA and CDR2 FQGNSA come from the germline V gene. This CDR3 spans 18 amino acids. The CDR3 DNA reads as TGTGCCAGCAGCCTAGTGGTTTCCATCGGGACAGGGAACTATGGCTACACCTTC. Translating it yields CASSLVVSIGTGNYGYTF.